These 8 T cell receptor beta chains were all obtained from the same sample, sequenced in a study of shared clonotypes between healthy human individuals. Repertoires were generated with immunoSEQ multiplex PCR, while TCRdb's copy carries only in-frame clones and drops some. The top ten hold approximately 0.13% of the sample, which has 2 million to 2.5 million clones, almost 96% seen once. The sample consisted of naive CD4+ T cells sorted from blood. Subset defined: CD45RA+ positively selected. These receptors originate from a man aged 18 to 30 in good health.

The chain uses TRBV29-1 and TRBJ1-2; 8 bases align to TRBD1. The CDR3 extends over 13 amino acids. V shed 5 bases and J 5 bases; nucleotides not matched to a gene: 7. Germline-derived CDR1 and CDR2 are SQVTM and ANQGSEA. For the CDR3, the DNA is TGCAGCGTTAAATACCGGACAGGGTATGGCTACACCTTC. As protein: CSVKYRTGYGYTF.

The CDR3 protein is CAWSDPTGGWQPQHF. The DNA for the CDR3 is TGTGCCTGGAGTGATCCCACAGGGGGCTGGCAGCCCCAGCATTTT. The gene calls are TRBV30 and TRBJ1-5, with 9 bases that match TRBD1. V dropped 1 base and J dropped 7; count of bases not matched to a gene: 8. CDR3 length equals 15 residues. CDR1 is GTSNPN, CDR2 SVGIG, per germline (reference sequence).

The chain is built from TRBV19 and TRBJ2-7; TRBD2 aligns across 8 bases. V lost 6 bases, J lost 1 base, and 8 bases stayed unmatched. The CDR3 is 15 residues long. Per germline, CDR1 LNHDA and CDR2 SQIVND (reference sequence). The CDR3 DNA reads TGTGCCAGTAGCTACGGGAGGGGAGGGTCCTACGAGCAGTACTTC. Translated, it gives CASSYGRGGSYEQYF.

The chain carries TRBV27 and TRBJ2-2, with D perhaps TRBD1 (6 bases). V was clipped by 6 bases and J by 3 bases, with 20 bases between them. CDR3 length: 17 residues. Per germline, CDR1 MNHEY and CDR2 SMNVEV (reference sequence). The CDR3 protein is CASRYRADMFYTGELFF. The CDR3 DNA sequence: TGTGCCAGCAGGTACAGGGCTGATATGTTTTACACCGGGGAGCTGTTTTTT.

The rearrangement joins TRBV7-2 to TRBJ2-1; 9 bases are shared with TRBD2. Per the germline V gene, CDR1 is SGHTA and CDR2 is FQGNSA. The V gene end was trimmed by 4 bases and the J gene end by 10 bases; junction bases not matched to a gene: 17. This CDR3 has 17 amino acids. The CDR3 loop is CASSSTPGGRVVGEQFF. In DNA, the CDR3 is TGTGCCAGCAGCTCCACCCCAGGCGGGAGGGTTGTAGGGGAGCAGTTCTTC.

The CDR3 sequence is CATRVSGSYEQYF. CDR3 sequence (DNA): TGTGCCACCAGGGTTAGCGGCTCCTACGAGCAGTACTTC. This chain joins TRBV15 and TRBJ2-7; perhaps TRBD2 as D (6 bases). V lost 6 bases and J 0 bases, leaving 9 bases between the germline ends. The germline gives CDR1 LNHNV, CDR2 YYDKDF (reference sequence). The CDR3 has 13 residues.

This chain connects TRBV6-1 to TRBJ1-5, with D possibly matching TRBD1 (6 bases). This CDR3 spans 13 amino acids. The germline V gene has CDR1 MNHNS and CDR2 SASEGT. In DNA, the CDR3 is TGTGCGGGAGGGGGTAAGAGCAATCAGCCCCAGCATTTT. This sequence encodes CAGGGKSNQPQHF.

This sequence joins TRBV11-3 and TRBJ2-7; D is perhaps TRBD1 (5 bases). Per germline, CDR1 SGHNT and CDR2 YENEEA. The germline V and J ends were trimmed by 3 bases and 2 bases, with 11 bases remaining between them. The CDR3 length is 14 residues. For the CDR3, the DNA is TGTGCCAGCAGCTTGAAGCAGGGCCCCTACGAGCAGTACTTC. Encoded protein: CASSLKQGPYEQYF.